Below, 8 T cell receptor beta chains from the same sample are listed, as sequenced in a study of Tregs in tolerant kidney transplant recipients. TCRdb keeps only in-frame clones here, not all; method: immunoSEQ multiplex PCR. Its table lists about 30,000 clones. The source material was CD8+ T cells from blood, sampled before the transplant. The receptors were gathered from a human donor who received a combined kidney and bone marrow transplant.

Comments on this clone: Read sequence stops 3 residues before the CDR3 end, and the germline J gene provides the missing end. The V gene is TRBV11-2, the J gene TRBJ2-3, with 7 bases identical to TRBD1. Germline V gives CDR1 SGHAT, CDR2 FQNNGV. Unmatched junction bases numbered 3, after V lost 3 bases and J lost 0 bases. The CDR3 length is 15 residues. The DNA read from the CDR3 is TGTGCCAGCAGCTTCGGGACAGCCAGCACAGATACG. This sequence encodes CASSFGTASTDT. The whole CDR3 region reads CASSFGTASTDTQYF.

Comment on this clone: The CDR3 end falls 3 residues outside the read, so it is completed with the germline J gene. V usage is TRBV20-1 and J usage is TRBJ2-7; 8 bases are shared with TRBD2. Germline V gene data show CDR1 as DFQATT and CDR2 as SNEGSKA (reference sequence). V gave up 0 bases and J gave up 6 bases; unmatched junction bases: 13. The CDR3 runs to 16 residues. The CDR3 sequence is CSARDSGAGQISEQYF. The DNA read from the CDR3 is TGCAGTGCTAGAGATAGCGGGGCAGGGCAGATTTCCGAG.

The sequenced CDR3 bases are TGTGCCAGCAGTTACCTACTAGCGGAAGAGACC. It translates to CASSYLLAEET. The entire CDR3 sequence reads CASSYLLAEETQYF. The chain joins TRBV6-2 or TRBV6-3 to TRBJ2-5, with 8 bases lining up with TRBD2. From the germline J gene comes the end of the CDR3, since the read stops 3 residues before it. The length of the CDR3 is 14 residues. V lost 2 bases to trimming and J lost 3 bases; unmatched junction nucleotides: 2. In germline, CDR1 is MNHEY, CDR2 SVGEGT.

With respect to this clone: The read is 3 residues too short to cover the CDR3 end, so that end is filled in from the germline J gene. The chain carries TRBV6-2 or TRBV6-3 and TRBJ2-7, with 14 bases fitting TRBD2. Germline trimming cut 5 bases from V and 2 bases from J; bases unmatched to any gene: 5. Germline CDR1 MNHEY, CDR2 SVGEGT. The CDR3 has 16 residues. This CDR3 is CASSLSGLAGAYEQYF. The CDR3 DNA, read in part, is TGTGCCAGCAGTCTCTCGGGACTAGCGGGAGCCTACGAG.

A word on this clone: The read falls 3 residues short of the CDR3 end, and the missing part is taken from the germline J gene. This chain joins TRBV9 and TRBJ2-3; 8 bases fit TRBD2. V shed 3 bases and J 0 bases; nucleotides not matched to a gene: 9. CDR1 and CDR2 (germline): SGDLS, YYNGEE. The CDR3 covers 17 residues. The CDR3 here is CASSAIAGRTSTDTQYF. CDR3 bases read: TGTGCCAGCAGCGCGATAGCGGGAAGAACTAGCACAGATACG.

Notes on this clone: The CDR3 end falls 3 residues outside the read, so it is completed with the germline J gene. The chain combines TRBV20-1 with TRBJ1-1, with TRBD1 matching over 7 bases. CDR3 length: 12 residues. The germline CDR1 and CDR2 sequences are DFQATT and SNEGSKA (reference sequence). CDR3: CSANSGGGLAFF. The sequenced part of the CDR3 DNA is TGCAGTGCCAACAGCGGAGGGGGCTTG.

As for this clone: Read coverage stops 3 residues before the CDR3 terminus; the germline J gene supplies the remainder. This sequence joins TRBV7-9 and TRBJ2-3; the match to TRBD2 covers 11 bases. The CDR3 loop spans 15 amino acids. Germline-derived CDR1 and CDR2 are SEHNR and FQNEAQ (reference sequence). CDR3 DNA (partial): TGTGCCAGCAGCCTCCGCGACAGTAGCGGGAGGGCG. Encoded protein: CASSLRDSSGRA. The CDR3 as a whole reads CASSLRDSSGRAQYF.

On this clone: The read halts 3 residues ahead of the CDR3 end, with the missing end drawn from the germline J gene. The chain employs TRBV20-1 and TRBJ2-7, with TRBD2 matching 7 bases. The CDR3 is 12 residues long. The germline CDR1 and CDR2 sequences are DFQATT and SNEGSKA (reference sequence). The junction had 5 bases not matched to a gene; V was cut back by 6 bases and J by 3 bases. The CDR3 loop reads CSATSGNYEQYF. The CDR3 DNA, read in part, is TGCAGTGCGACCAGCGGGAACTACGAG.